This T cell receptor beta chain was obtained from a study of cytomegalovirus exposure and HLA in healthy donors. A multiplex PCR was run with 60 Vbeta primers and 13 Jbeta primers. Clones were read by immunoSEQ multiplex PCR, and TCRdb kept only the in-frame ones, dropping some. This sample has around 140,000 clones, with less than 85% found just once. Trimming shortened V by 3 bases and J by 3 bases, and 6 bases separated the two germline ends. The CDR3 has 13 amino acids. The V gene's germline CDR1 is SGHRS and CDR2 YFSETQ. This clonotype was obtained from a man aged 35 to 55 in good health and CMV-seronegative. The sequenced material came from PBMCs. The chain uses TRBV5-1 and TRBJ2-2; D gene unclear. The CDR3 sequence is CASSSEYTGELFF. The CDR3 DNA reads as TGCGCCAGCAGCTCGGAGTACACCGGGGAGCTGTTTTTT. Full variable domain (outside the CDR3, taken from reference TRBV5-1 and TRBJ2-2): KAGVTQTPRYLIKTRGQQVTLSCSPISGHRSVSWYQQTPGQGLQFLFEYFSETQRNKGNFPGRFSGRQFSNSRSEMNVSTLELGDSALYLCASSSEYTGELFFGEGSRLTVL.